Each of the 30 T cell receptor beta chains below was sequenced from the same sample in a study of cytomegalovirus exposure and HLA in healthy donors. PCR was performed using 60 Vbeta and 13 Jbeta primers. Sequenced by immunoSEQ multiplex PCR; TCRdb stores in-frame clones only, minus some. Seen here are around 86,000 clones, just over 75% observed once, and the top ten hold roughly 3%. Sequencing used PBMCs. All receptors derive from a middle-aged man in good health and CMV-seropositive.

The rearrangement uses TRBV5-4 and TRBJ2-5; 10 positions match TRBD1. The V segment lost 1 base and the J segment 7 bases; nucleotides outside the gene matches: 7. The germline V gene encodes CDR1 SGHNT and CDR2 YYREEE (reference sequence). This CDR3 is 15 amino acids long. The CDR3: CASSLPGQGGSTQYF. The CDR3 DNA follows: TGTGCCAGCAGCTTGCCCGGACAGGGGGGTTCGACCCAGTACTTC.

The rearrangement uses TRBV7-6 and TRBJ2-3; D is unresolved. In germline, CDR1 is SGHVS, CDR2 FNYEAQ. Trimming cost V 2 bases and J 7 bases, with 13 bases left between them. This CDR3 spans 14 amino acids. The CDR3 protein is CASSLSVSPNTQYF. For the CDR3, the DNA is TGTGCCAGCAGCTTAAGTGTTAGTCCCAATACGCAGTATTTT.

The rearrangement links TRBV29-1 to TRBJ2-1, with D possibly TRBD2 on 5 matching bases. This CDR3 spans 13 amino acids. The germline V gene has CDR1 SQVTM and CDR2 ANQGSEA. V gave up 4 bases and J gave up 0 bases, with 7 bases separating them. CDR3: CSVGGNSYNEQFF. CDR3 DNA sequence: TGCAGCGTTGGAGGGAACTCCTACAATGAGCAGTTCTTC.

This chain joins TRBV4-2 and TRBJ2-7, with D possibly TRBD1 on 6 matching bases. Trimming removed 1 base from V and 6 bases from J, with 16 bases in between. This CDR3 is 15 amino acids long. From germline, CDR1 is LGHNA and CDR2 YNFKEQ. CDR3 region: CASSQVPPLGGEQYF. As DNA, the CDR3 is TGTGCCAGCAGCCAAGTCCCTCCGCTAGGGGGCGAGCAGTACTTC.

This clone was seen only a few times. This sequence joins TRBV29-1 and TRBJ1-2; TRBD1 matches at 8 bases. The CDR3 has 13 residues. Germline CDR1 is SQVTM and CDR2 is ANQGSEA. Trimming removed 3 bases from V and 6 bases from J; junction bases left unmatched: 6. Written as DNA, the CDR3 is TGCAGCGTTGAGGAACAGGGGGGGAATGGCTACACCTTC. It codes for CSVEEQGGNGYTF.

This chain joins TRBV18 and TRBJ2-1; 8 bases map to TRBD2. With V trimmed by 1 base and J by 3 bases, 11 bases remained unmatched. Germline V gene sequence: CDR1 KGHSH, CDR2 LQKENI. This CDR3 region has 18 residues. The chain's CDR3 is CASSPRPTSGAFYNEQFF. The CDR3 region has the DNA TGTGCCAGCTCACCACGACCCACTAGCGGAGCTTTCTACAATGAGCAGTTCTTC. Using reference TRBV18 and TRBJ2-1 for the parts outside the CDR3, the full variable domain is NAGVMQNPRHLVRRRGQEARLRCSPMKGHSHVYWYRQLPEEGLKFMVYLQKENIIDESGMPKERFSAEFPKEGPSILRIQQVVRGDSAAYFCASSPRPTSGAFYNEQFFGPGTRLTVL.

The rearrangement joins TRBV9 to TRBJ2-3, with 9 bases matching TRBD2. The junction had 8 bases not matched to a gene; V was cut back by 3 bases and J by 15 bases. The V gene's germline CDR1 is SGDLS and CDR2 YYNGEE. The CDR3 length is 12 residues. The CDR3, as DNA: TGTGCCAGCAGCGAAGTGGGGACTAGCCTTTATTTT. Its translation: CASSEVGTSLYF.

The chain uses TRBV30 and TRBJ2-1; 13 positions agree with TRBD2. Unmatched junction bases numbered 5, after V lost 2 bases and J lost 7 bases. CDR1 is GTSNPN and CDR2 is SVGIG in the germline V gene (reference sequence). CDR3 length equals 15 residues. The CDR3 nucleotides read TGTGCCTGGAGTCCCAGGACTAGCGGGAGAAATGAGCAGTTCTTC. This sequence encodes CAWSPRTSGRNEQFF.

The chain has TRBV2 and TRBJ1-5; D may be TRBD1 (5 bases). Germline values: CDR1 SNHLY, CDR2 FYNNEI. V shed 6 bases and J shed 6 bases, with 15 bases lying between them. This CDR3 is built from 14 residues. In DNA form, the CDR3 reads TGTGCCAGCAGGGACACGGGGAGGGGTCAGCCCCAGCATTTT. Its translation: CASRDTGRGQPQHF.

This chain uses TRBV15 with TRBJ1-1; the D is unclear. The CDR3 consists of 13 residues. V shed 6 bases and J shed 3 bases, with 11 bases lying between them. Per germline, CDR1 LNHNV and CDR2 YYDKDF (reference sequence). CDR3 residues: CATRTEPDTEAFF. CDR3 coding DNA: TGTGCCACCAGGACGGAGCCGGACACTGAAGCTTTCTTT.

The chain joins TRBV4-3 to TRBJ2-3; the D gene is possibly TRBD1 (6 bases). Germline lookup yields CDR1 LGHNA and CDR2 YSLEER. V lost 3 bases to trimming and J lost 4 bases, with 14 bases between them. CDR3 length: 15 residues. DNA for the CDR3: TGCGCCAGCAGCCAGGGGCAGGGGATCGCAGATACGCAGTATTTT. This gives the protein CASSQGQGIADTQYF.

The DNA of the CDR3 is TGTGCCAGCAGTTTGACAGGGCTCGGGGATGGCTACACCTTC. This sequence encodes CASSLTGLGDGYTF. This rearrangement joins TRBV27 to TRBJ1-2; 7 bases are shared with TRBD1. J gave up 6 bases and V 3 bases, and 7 bases lay outside the gene matches. CDR3 length: 14 amino acids. Germline CDR1 is MNHEY and CDR2 is SMNVEV (reference sequence).

This clone has a single count. Its ends do not fully match the called genes, so a read error is possible. The rearrangement links TRBV7-9 to TRBJ2-7, with 9 bases identical to TRBD1. In germline, CDR1 is SEHNR, CDR2 FQNEAQ (reference sequence). The CDR3 totals 14 residues. CDR3 residues: CSSRLGQGVYEQYF. The DNA for the CDR3 is TGTTCCAGCAGGTTGGGACAGGGTGTCTACGAGCAGTACTTC.

The chain couples TRBV27 to TRBJ1-5, with 8 bases aligning to TRBD1. The CDR3 has 14 amino acids. The V segment lost 4 bases and the J segment 6 bases; nucleotides outside the gene matches: 5. Germline CDR1 reads MNHEY; CDR2 reads SMNVEV (reference sequence). CDR3 sequence reads: CASSSWTGSQPQHF. CDR3 DNA sequence: TGTGCCAGCAGTTCTTGGACAGGGAGTCAGCCCCAGCATTTT.

In this sample, this clone turned up once. The sample holds other DNA sequences that translate to the same CDR3. This chain joins TRBV7-2 and TRBJ2-3, with 8 bases aligning to TRBD2. The germline V gene encodes CDR1 SGHTA and CDR2 FQGNSA. This CDR3 is 13 amino acids long. V was clipped by 1 base and J by 14 bases; unmatched bases: 8. The CDR3 loop reads CASSLGSGGLLYF. In DNA form, the CDR3 reads TGTGCCAGCAGCTTAGGGTCGGGGGGGCTTCTGTATTTT.

The J gene is TRBJ2-7, the V gene TRBV6-1, with D perhaps TRBD2 (5 bases). The germline V gene has CDR1 MNHNS and CDR2 SASEGT. The CDR3 contains 14 residues. V lost 5 bases and J 3 bases, leaving 14 bases between the germline ends. The CDR3 nucleotides read TGTGCCAGCAGTCCCGCAGCGGTGAGCTACGAGCAGTACTTC. Residues: CASSPAAVSYEQYF.

In this sample, this clone turned up a few times. The J gene is TRBJ1-4, the V gene TRBV5-1; weak D call: TRBD1 (5 bases). This CDR3 is built from 17 residues. Germline V gene lookup returns CDR1 SGHRS and CDR2 YFSETQ. Trimming stripped 0 bases from V and 7 bases from J, with 19 bases between. This CDR3 is CASSLGSVEVGGEKLFF. CDR3 nucleotide sequence: TGCGCCAGCAGCTTGGGAAGTGTCGAAGTGGGGGGTGAAAAACTGTTTTTT.

This chain joins TRBV7-2 and TRBJ2-7, with D tentatively TRBD1 (5 bases). Trimming left V 3 bases short and J 3 bases short, with 12 bases between. CDR3 length: 14 amino acids. Germline V CDR1 and CDR2: SGHTA, FQGNSA. The CDR3 is CASSLRTPYYEQYF. Here the CDR3 DNA reads TGTGCCAGCAGCTTGAGGACACCTTACTACGAGCAGTACTTC.

This sequence joins TRBV7-2 and TRBJ2-7; 8 bases line up with TRBD2. The CDR3 has 13 amino acids. The germline CDR1 and CDR2 sequences are SGHTA and FQGNSA. Unmatched junction bases numbered 1, after V lost 4 bases and J lost 2 bases. This chain's CDR3 is CASSSGLAYEQYF. DNA for the CDR3: TGTGCCAGCAGCTCGGGACTAGCCTACGAGCAGTACTTC.

This chain connects TRBV19 to TRBJ2-7; the match to TRBD1 covers 9 bases. The CDR3 consists of 13 residues. V was clipped by 3 bases and J by 3 bases; unmatched bases: 0. Germline CDR1 LNHDA, CDR2 SQIVND (reference sequence). CDR3 amino acids: CASSMGQGYEQYF. The CDR3 coding sequence is TGTGCCAGTAGTATGGGACAGGGCTACGAGCAGTACTTC. The full variable domain, with the rest looked up from reference TRBV19 and TRBJ2-7, is DGGITQSPKYLFRKEGQNVTLSCEQNLNHDAMYWYRQDPGQGLRLIYYSQIVNDFQKGDIAEGYSVSREKKESFPLTVTSAQKNPTAFYLCASSMGQGYEQYFGPGTRLTVT.

This sequence joins TRBV27 and TRBJ1-5; TRBD1 is a possible D gene (5 bases). This CDR3 is 15 amino acids long. Germline V gives CDR1 MNHEY, CDR2 SMNVEV (reference sequence). Trimming cost V 3 bases and J 0 bases, with 9 bases left between them. For the CDR3, the DNA is TGTGCCAGCAGTTTTGGGGGAGGTAGCAATCAGCCCCAGCATTTT. Amino acid sequence: CASSFGGGSNQPQHF.

This clone appeared a few times. The chain recombines TRBV10-3 with TRBJ2-1, with 13 nucleotides matching TRBD2. Germline trimming cut 3 bases from V and 7 bases from J; bases unmatched to any gene: 6. The CDR3 consists of 16 residues. Germline CDR1 and CDR2: ENHRY and SYGVKD. The CDR3 is CAISDSPTSGRNEQFF. CDR3 DNA: TGTGCCATCAGTGACTCCCCGACTAGCGGGAGGAATGAGCAGTTCTTC.

The V call is TRBV30, the J call TRBJ2-3; D is perhaps TRBD2 (6 bases). Between the trimmed V and J ends, which lost 3 bases and 1 base, there was a span of 8 bases. In germline, CDR1 is GTSNPN, CDR2 SVGIG (reference sequence). CDR3 length: 13 amino acids. The CDR3 spells CAWRLAGTDTQYF. CDR3 bases: TGTGCCTGGAGATTAGCGGGCACAGATACGCAGTATTTT.

This clone came up a few times. This chain joins TRBV30 and TRBJ2-7; possibly TRBD2 for D (7 bases). The ends were cut back, 5 bases at V and 1 base at J, with 15 bases in the middle. CDR1 and CDR2 from the germline V gene are GTSNPN and SVGIG (reference sequence). The CDR3 extends over 14 amino acids. The CDR3 bases are TGTGCCTGGGCCCCTGGGGGGGCTTCCTACGAGCAGTACTTC. Protein product: CAWAPGGASYEQYF.

The V gene is TRBV5-6, the J gene TRBJ2-7, with D perhaps matching TRBD2 (7 bases). Germline V gives CDR1 SGHDT, CDR2 YYEEEE. The V gene lost 0 bases and the J gene lost 2 bases, with 18 bases spanning the gap. This CDR3 comprises 17 residues. CDR3 residues: CASSLGGGLTLPYEQYF. CDR3 coding DNA: TGTGCCAGCAGCTTGGGGGGGGGCCTCACTCTACCCTACGAGCAGTACTTC. Drawing the rest from reference TRBV5-6 and TRBJ2-7, the complete variable domain is DAGVTQSPTHLIKTRGQQVTLRCSPKSGHDTVSWYQQALGQGPQFIFQYYEEEERQRGNFPDRFSGHQFPNYSSELNVNALLLGDSALYLCASSLGGGLTLPYEQYFGPGTRLTVT.

The chain recombines TRBV10-3 with TRBJ1-1, with 9 bases identical to TRBD1. Trimming took 5 bases from V and 1 from J; bases not matched to a gene: 11. From germline, CDR1 is ENHRY and CDR2 SYGVKD. The CDR3 covers 17 residues. Written as DNA, the CDR3 is TGTGCCATCAGTCGCGAGACAGGGGGAAAGGGGAACACTGAAGCTTTCTTT. As protein: CAISRETGGKGNTEAFF.

The chain employs TRBV7-9 and TRBJ1-2; TRBD1 aligns across 8 bases. Germline assignment: CDR1 SEHNR and CDR2 FQNEAQ (reference sequence). The CDR3 covers 13 residues. CDR3 nucleotide sequence: TGTTCCACCCAGGGGGCGAGGGACTATGGCTACACCTTC. It codes for CSTQGARDYGYTF.

This clone is a singleton in its sample. Written as DNA, the CDR3 is TGTGCCAGCTCACCGCCCGGTAGAGTCCCAGGGAACATTCAGTACTTC. Translated, it gives CASSPPGRVPGNIQYF. This chain uses TRBV18 with TRBJ2-4, with D possibly being TRBD1 (5 bases). V lost 3 bases to trimming and J lost 7 bases, with 19 bases between them. The V gene's germline CDR1 is KGHSH and CDR2 LQKENI. The CDR3 is 16 residues long.

This clone has only one observation. V and J are TRBV6-6 and TRBJ1-1; unclear D gene. Trimming took 5 bases from V and 0 from J, leaving 16 bases between them. The V gene's germline CDR1 is MNHNY and CDR2 SVGAGI (reference sequence). There are 16 residues in the CDR3. The CDR3 region is CASSPISLRMNTEAFF. The DNA of the CDR3 is TGTGCCAGCAGTCCTATATCGCTACGAATGAACACTGAAGCTTTCTTT.

This clone was counted once. The chain recombines TRBV5-1 with TRBJ2-5, with 8 bases that match TRBD1. Germline trimming cut 4 bases from V and 4 bases from J; bases unmatched to any gene: 12. The length of the CDR3 is 16 residues. Germline assignment: CDR1 SGHRS and CDR2 YFSETQ. CDR3 loop: CASSPRTGQLGETQYF. In nucleotides, the CDR3 is TGCGCCAGCAGCCCGAGGACAGGGCAGTTGGGAGAGACCCAGTACTTC.